This T cell receptor beta chain was identified during a study of cytomegalovirus exposure and HLA in healthy donors. Across the study: Researchers previously reported finding 117 million unique TCR beta sequences from about 179 million T cells. Researchers found that approximately 77% of just under 400 genotyped donors fell within the Caucasian-associated ancestry cluster.

The length of the CDR3 is 15 residues. Trimming at V came to 5 bases and at J to 2 bases, leaving 3 bases not matched to a gene. Germline loops: CDR1 MNHNS, CDR2 SASEGT. General study findings and limits: Both high specificity and high sensitivity reportedly marked the classifier's diagnosis of cytomegalovirus status.

The PCR used 60 Vbeta and 13 Jbeta primers. Assay used: immunoSEQ multiplex PCR; TCRdb lists only in-frame clones, some missing. The sample has about 260,000 clones; approximately 70% are singletons. Worth noting for this clone: Its antigen is as yet unknown.

This sequence originates from a female donor in good health and CMV-seronegative. The sample taken for sequencing was PBMCs. V gene TRBV6-1 combines with J gene TRBJ2-5, with 12 bases fitting TRBD2. CDR3 protein: CASSWTSGTQETQYF. CDR3 bases: TGTGCCAGCAGTTGGACTAGCGGGACACAAGAGACCCAGTACTTC.